The 14 T cell receptor beta chains below were found in one sample sequenced in a study of PD-L1 blockade in urothelial cancer. Generated by immunoSEQ multiplex PCR, the TCRdb table keeps only in-frame clones and is missing some. This sample has approximately 55,000 clones, with 70% to 90% found just once. As to time point: pretreatment peripheral blood. Source: PBMCs, taken around atezolizumab (anti-PD-L1) treatment. These receptors all stem from a man aged 60 to 69 with urothelial cancer.

CDR3 bases: TGTGCCAGCTCACACATTCCAGTTACAGGGGACACTGAAGCTTTCTTT. This sequence encodes CASSHIPVTGDTEAFF. The rearrangement joins TRBV18 to TRBJ1-1; 7 bases are shared with TRBD1. J gave up 3 bases and V 4 bases, and 11 bases lay outside the gene matches. The CDR3 runs to 16 residues. Germline CDR1 KGHSH, CDR2 LQKENI.

The rearrangement uses TRBV6-1 and TRBJ2-4; 10 nucleotides match TRBD1. The germline gives CDR1 MNHNS, CDR2 SASEGT. J lost 2 bases, V lost 4 bases, and 8 bases had no gene match. CDR3 length: 17 amino acids. The CDR3 DNA sequence: TGTGCCAGCAGTGCAACTTTGGGACAGGGGACCAAAAACATTCAGTACTTC. As protein: CASSATLGQGTKNIQYF.

The CDR3: CASSPLPGQGETGPEQYF. CDR3 bases: TGTGCCAGCAGTCCTCTCCCGGGACAGGGAGAGACGGGTCCCGAGCAGTACTTC. The chain uses TRBV25-1 and TRBJ2-7, with TRBD1 matching 9 bases. Losses at the gene ends were 5 bases for V and 6 bases for J; bases not matched to a gene: 20. Germline V CDR1 and CDR2: MGHDK, SYGVNS. This CDR3 comprises 18 residues.

The CDR3 spells CASRRDGVRGETQYF. CDR3 bases: TGTGCCAGCAGGAGAGACGGGGTCCGAGGAGAGACCCAGTACTTC. This chain links TRBV6-1 with TRBJ2-5, with D possibly being TRBD2 (5 bases). The ends were cut back, 6 bases at V and 4 bases at J, with 18 bases in the middle. The CDR3 loop spans 15 amino acids. Germline lookup yields CDR1 MNHNS and CDR2 SASEGT.

The J gene is TRBJ1-6, the V gene TRBV30, with 7 bases matching TRBD1. The CDR3 has 13 amino acids. Trimming cost V 4 bases and J 8 bases; bases outside gene matches: 5. The germline CDR1 and CDR2 sequences are GTSNPN and SVGIG (reference sequence). The CDR3 DNA reads TGTGCCTGGACCCCCGACAGGGATTCACCCCTCCACTTT. This encodes CAWTPDRDSPLHF.

The chain is built from TRBV2 and TRBJ1-6; D gene ambiguous. This CDR3 has 15 amino acids. Germline-derived CDR1 and CDR2 are SNHLY and FYNNEI. V dropped 7 bases and J dropped 8 bases, with 18 bases sitting between them. This chain's CDR3 is CASIKEGMGDSPLHF. The DNA for the CDR3 is TGTGCCAGCATTAAGGAGGGAATGGGCGATTCACCCCTCCACTTT.

V and J are TRBV6-1 and TRBJ2-5, with TRBD1 matching over 7 bases. The germline V gene has CDR1 MNHNS and CDR2 SASEGT. J was trimmed by 4 bases and V by 3 bases; bases with no gene match: 8. This CDR3 has 15 residues. The CDR3 DNA is TGTGCCAGCAGTGAGAACCGGGACAGACGAGAGACCCAGTACTTC. Translating gives CASSENRDRRETQYF.

V usage is TRBV5-4 and J usage is TRBJ1-2; 9 nucleotides align to TRBD1. The ends lost 4 bases at V and 5 bases at J; junction bases unmatched: 9. The CDR3 consists of 15 residues. Germline CDR1 SGHNT, CDR2 YYREEE (reference sequence). The CDR3 DNA is TGTGCCAGCAGCCCGGGACAGGGAGTAAATTATGGCTACACCTTC. Translated, it gives CASSPGQGVNYGYTF.

The rearrangement joins TRBV6-5 to TRBJ2-5, with a tentative D call TRBD2 (5 bases). Germline CDR1 and CDR2: MNHEY and SVGAGI. This CDR3 comprises 13 residues. V was clipped by 2 bases and J by 7 bases, with 11 bases between them. The CDR3 reads CASSYEEAGTQYF. The CDR3 region has the DNA TGTGCCAGCAGTTACGAGGAGGCAGGGACCCAGTACTTC.

V usage is TRBV5-8 and J usage is TRBJ2-7; 9 bases align to TRBD1. The CDR3 length is 16 residues. Looked up from germline, CDR1 is SGHTS and CDR2 is YDEGEE. Trimming took 1 base from V and 1 from J; bases not matched to a gene: 6. The CDR3 region has the DNA TGTGCCAGCAGCTTGTCAGGACAGGGGTTTTCCTACGAGCAGTACTTC. It encodes CASSLSGQGFSYEQYF.

The chain uses TRBV4-1 and TRBJ1-5; possibly TRBD1 for D (6 bases). V gave up 3 bases and J gave up 2 bases, with 11 bases separating them. The CDR3 is 15 amino acids. Per germline, CDR1 MGHRA and CDR2 YSYEKL. CDR3 in amino acids: CASSHPQGGNQPQHF. DNA of the CDR3: TGCGCCAGCAGCCACCCACAGGGAGGCAATCAGCCCCAGCATTTT.

V gene TRBV25-1 combines with J gene TRBJ2-1, with 10 bases that match TRBD1. Germline CDR1 is MGHDK and CDR2 is SYGVNS. After removal of 2 bases from V and 3 bases from J, the junction contained 4 bases not matched to a gene. This CDR3 has 16 residues. Here the CDR3 reads CASSEGDRGNYNEQFF. CDR3 coding DNA: TGTGCCAGCAGTGAAGGGGACAGGGGAAACTACAATGAGCAGTTCTTC.

The gene calls are TRBV6-5 and TRBJ1-1; D not resolved. CDR3 size: 13 residues. Germline V lookup: CDR1 MNHEY, CDR2 SVGAGI. The ends were cut back, 2 bases at V and 6 bases at J, with 10 bases in the middle. The chain's CDR3 is CASSYPGGAEAFF. In DNA form, the CDR3 reads TGTGCCAGCAGTTACCCAGGCGGGGCTGAAGCTTTCTTT.

V is TRBV19 and J is TRBJ2-7; tentatively, D is TRBD1 (6 bases). Germline CDR1 LNHDA, CDR2 SQIVND (reference sequence). The CDR3 spans 14 residues. With 3 bases removed from V and 7 bases from J, the gap between germline ends came to 16 bases. The CDR3 region has the DNA TGTGCCAGTAGTATGACTCGGACAGTGAGGGAGCAGTACTTC. Amino acid sequence: CASSMTRTVREQYF.